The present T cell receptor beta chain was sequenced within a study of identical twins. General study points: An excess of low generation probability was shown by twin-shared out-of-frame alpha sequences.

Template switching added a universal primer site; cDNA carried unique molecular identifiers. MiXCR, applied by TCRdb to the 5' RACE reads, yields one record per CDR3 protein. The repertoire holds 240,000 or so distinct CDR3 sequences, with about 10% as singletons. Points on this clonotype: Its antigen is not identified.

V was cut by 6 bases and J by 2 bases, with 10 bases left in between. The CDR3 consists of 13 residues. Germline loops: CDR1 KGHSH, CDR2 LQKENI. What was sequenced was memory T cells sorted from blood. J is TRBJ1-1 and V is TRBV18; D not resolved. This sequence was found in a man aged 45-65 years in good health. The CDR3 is CASSAQVNTEAFF. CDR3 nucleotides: TGTGCCAGCTCCGCTCAGGTTAACACTGAAGCTTTCTTT.